This entry is about one T cell receptor beta chain. Its antigen is still unknown. This sample stems from a study of cytomegalovirus exposure and HLA in healthy donors. The PCR ran on 60 Vbeta and 13 Jbeta primers. As originally analysed: Later, an analysis found about 77 million unique TCR beta chains, and about 10 million of these were shared. Assay used: immunoSEQ multiplex PCR; TCRdb lists only in-frame clones, some missing. The D gene and trimming were derived from the DNA, and the V and J assignments and clone size from that table. The sample lists 65,000 to 75,000 clones; approximately 67% were seen once. The study's findings and limits: Listed as cytomegalovirus-associated were 164 TCR beta chains.

V gave up 8 bases and J gave up 4 bases, with 14 bases separating them. Germline V gives CDR1 SNHLY, CDR2 FYNNEI. This CDR3 is built from 13 residues. This clonotype was sampled from a woman aged 25 to 39 in good health and CMV-seronegative. Sequenced: PBMCs. The V call is TRBV2, the J call TRBJ1-1, with unresolved D. CDR3 bases: TGTGCCAGCCTTTTCTACGGCGGCACTGAAGCTTTCTTT. Its protein is CASLFYGGTEAFF.